Below, 10 T cell receptor beta chains from the same sample are listed, as sequenced in a study of cytomegalovirus exposure and HLA in healthy donors. This PCR relied on a set of 60 Vbeta primers and 13 Jbeta primers. TCRdb's copy holds only in-frame clones and misses some; the assay was immunoSEQ multiplex PCR. This table has 150,000 to 200,000 clones, approximately 82% appearing once. Sequencing input: PBMCs. Receptor source: a man aged 35-49 years in good health and CMV-seropositive.

The chain has TRBV7-9 and TRBJ2-4, with TRBD2 as a possible D gene (6 bases). Germline V CDR1 and CDR2: SEHNR, FQNEAQ (reference sequence). The length of the CDR3 is 14 residues. V gave up 5 bases and J gave up 7 bases, with 15 bases separating them. The CDR3 protein is CASSPTGVRNIQYF. Written as DNA, the CDR3 is TGTGCCAGCAGCCCCACGGGGGTTCGGAACATTCAGTACTTC.

V and J are TRBV4-2 and TRBJ2-1; 15 positions match TRBD2. There are 21 residues in the CDR3. The V segment lost 4 bases and the J segment 8 bases; nucleotides outside the gene matches: 21. Germline CDR1 is LGHNA and CDR2 is YNFKEQ. The CDR3 coding sequence is TGTGCCAGCAGCCGAGGACTAGCGGGAGGGACAATGAGCACGTCTAATGATGAGCAGTTCTTC. This translates into CASSRGLAGGTMSTSNDEQFF.

The chain has TRBV14 and TRBJ1-2; 9 positions agree with TRBD1. The J segment lost 6 bases and the V segment lost 3 bases, leaving 5 bases of the junction unmatched. Germline CDR1 reads SGHDN; CDR2 reads FVKESK. CDR3 length: 14 amino acids. CDR3 coding DNA: TGTGCCAGCAGCCACGGACAGGGGAGAGATGGCTACACCTTC. As protein: CASSHGQGRDGYTF.

The chain recombines TRBV6-1 with TRBJ1-2, with 7 bases that match TRBD1. This CDR3 has 14 amino acids. Germline CDR1 reads MNHNS; CDR2 reads SASEGT. J lost 4 bases, V lost 2 bases, and 4 bases had no gene match. CDR3 coding DNA: TGTGCCAGCAGTGAACCCCCAGGGGGCTATGGCTACACCTTC. It translates to CASSEPPGGYGYTF.

This chain connects TRBV9 to TRBJ1-2; maybe TRBD1 (5 bases). The germline V gene has CDR1 SGDLS and CDR2 YYNGEE. Trimming cost V 3 bases and J 4 bases, with 13 bases left between them. The CDR3 length is 14 residues. For the CDR3, the DNA is TGTGCCAGCAGCGGCGACAGTTCTTCCTATGGCTACACCTTC. It translates to CASSGDSSSYGYTF.

The CDR3 spells CASSLLQGAQEQYF. The CDR3 region has the DNA TGTGCCAGCAGTTTACTCCAGGGGGCTCAGGAGCAGTACTTC. V and J are TRBV28 and TRBJ2-5, with 8 bases that match TRBD1. Germline V gene sequence: CDR1 MDHEN, CDR2 SYDVKM. There are 14 residues in the CDR3. V trimming: 2 bases; J trimming: 11 bases; junction bases outside the gene matches: 10.

CDR3 coding DNA: TGTGCCAGCAGCATCGACGGGAATTCACCCCTCCACTTT. It encodes CASSIDGNSPLHF. V and J are TRBV5-4 and TRBJ1-6, with unresolved D. Per the germline V gene, CDR1 is SGHNT and CDR2 is YYREEE (reference sequence). Trimming removed 4 bases from V and 7 bases from J, with 9 bases in between. The CDR3 is 13 residues long.

This chain connects TRBV15 to TRBJ1-4, with 8 nucleotides matching TRBD1. CDR1 and CDR2 (germline): LNHNV, YYDKDF (reference sequence). CDR3 length: 15 residues. V trimming: 3 bases; J trimming: 8 bases; junction bases outside the gene matches: 8. CDR3 sequence reads: CATSSPGQGFEKLFF. For the CDR3, the DNA is TGTGCCACCAGCAGCCCCGGACAGGGATTCGAAAAACTGTTTTTT.

The rearrangement uses TRBV5-1 and TRBJ2-1; no reliable D call. The CDR3 runs to 13 residues. V was shortened by 2 bases and J by 4 bases, with 7 bases between the two germline ends. Germline assignment: CDR1 SGHRS and CDR2 YFSETQ. The CDR3 DNA reads as TGCGCCAGCAGCTTTATCCAGTACAATGAGCAGTTCTTC. Translating it yields CASSFIQYNEQFF.

This sequence joins TRBV7-9 and TRBJ1-1, with unresolved D. Germline V CDR1 and CDR2: SEHNR, FQNEAQ (reference sequence). The CDR3 sequence is 16 residues long. Trimming stripped 1 base from V and 2 bases from J, with 14 bases between. This CDR3 reads CASSLVLSGSNTEAFF. CDR3 in DNA: TGTGCCAGCAGCTTAGTCCTGTCGGGATCAAACACTGAAGCTTTCTTT.